This T cell receptor (beta chain) derives from a study of spatial heterogeneity in lung cancer (dated by TCRdb to about 2019). With respect to the entire study: The donors were about 71 patients from the lung TRACERx cohort who had early-stage, untreated non-small cell lung cancer. The study linked features of the TCR repertoire to counts of nonsynonymous mutations, which were determined by whole-exome sequencing of tumor tissue. Follow-up PBMC samples were sequenced whenever available, with a median time to follow-up of approximately two years after resection. In non-small cell lung cancer, the study quantitatively compared TCR alpha and beta repertoires across several tumor regions, matched nontumor lung, and blood. Both alpha and beta chains were TCR-sequenced in samples taken at surgery, namely 220 tumor regions, under 80 matched nontumor lung samples and a few dozen PBMC samples. Beta-chain transcripts were consistently detected in greater numbers than alpha-chain transcripts, which likely reflected higher beta-chain transcript abundance. In the raw uncorrected reads, each unique combination of TCR and UMI appeared more than ten times on average.

Reading the label with the study, this specimen's time point is: blood at routine non-recurrence follow-up after resection. TCR sequencing used whole RNA extracted from tumor and nontumor lung tissue, or from cryopreserved PBMC samples, without cell sorting. Only patients with enough RNA available from two or more tumor regions were chosen for TCR sequencing. General study outcomes and caveats: Ubiquitous expanded tumor TCRs showed up in blood more often at tumor resection than at routine follow-up. Additional single-cell paired TCR alpha and beta sequencing was considered necessary to confirm, at a functional level, the hypothesis that regional TCRs recognize regional mutations. Only 14 patients were included in the comparisons of baseline and follow-up blood repertoires.

At least ten counts were recorded for this clonotype. The target of this receptor is not known. Base qualities are missing; no much larger clone stands one base away. The CDR3 contains 13 residues, cysteine and phenylalanine counted. The sequence is cut down to CDR3 DNA, 39 bases in frame from base 1. CDR1 and CDR2 were assigned from the germline V gene (reference sequence) as SGHKS and YYEKEE. V is reduced by 4 bases and J by 0 bases, leaving a spacing of 2 bases between them. Libraries were built with 5' RACE. For sequencing, a NextSeq 500 was employed. To allow correction of PCR and sequencing errors, the TCR library protocol tagged every TCR cDNA molecule with a unique molecular identifier. The published analysis was carried out like this. TCR identification, UMI-based error correction and CDR3 extraction were performed with Decombinator tools. TCRs above a frequency of 2 per 1,000, corresponding to the top 1% of the tumor frequency distribution, were defined as expanded. Each repertoire was subsampled 100 times to 5,000 TCRs, after which Renyi diversity was computed with the R vegan package. CDR3 similarity networks were constructed using string-kernel similarity of amino acid triplets, with links drawn between CDR3s whose pairwise similarity was above 0.82. TCRdb reprocessed the public reads (quality trimming at Q25 with fastp, clone calling with MiXCR) and kept in-frame beta chains. CDR3 protein sequences are deduplicated, and each keeps its most common genes and DNA. The V and J calls here are based on TCRdb, not the publication. This sample lists some 46,000 distinct CDR3 sequences; approximately 12% were detected once. Roughly a third of the sample rests with the top ten.

This sequence originates from a male donor with early-stage non-small cell lung cancer. The chain couples TRBV5-5 to TRBJ2-6, with the D gene not clear enough to name. The sample here was PBMCs, taken at follow-up. At the DNA level, the sequence is TGTGCCAGCAGCGGCTCTGGGGCCAACGTCCTGACTTTC. The encoded protein is CASSGSGANVLTF. With the portions outside the CDR3 filled from the reference TRBV5-5 and TRBJ2-6 genes, the complete variable region becomes DAGVTQSPTHLIKTRGQQVTLRCSPISGHKSVSWYQQVLGQGPQFIFQYYEKEERGRGNFPDRFSARQFPNYSSELNVNALLLGDSALYLCASSGSGANVLTFGAGSRLTVL.